The 16 T cell receptor beta chains in this list originate from one sample, sequenced in a study of blood T cell repertoires in COVID-19. Sequenced by immunoSEQ multiplex PCR; TCRdb stores in-frame clones only, minus some. The table records roughly 70,000 clones, more than 75% of them present only once. Sample: peripheral blood. These receptors were obtained from a human donor in a cohort sampled during active COVID-19.

The chain recombines TRBV9 with TRBJ2-2, with 7 nucleotides matching TRBD2. The length of the CDR3 is 15 residues. V was clipped by 7 bases and J by 4 bases; unmatched bases: 10. The germline gives CDR1 SGDLS, CDR2 YYNGEE. The DNA of the CDR3 is TGTGCCAGCGGGGGGGGATCCCTCCGCACCGGGGAGCTGTTTTTT. Translated: CASGGGSLRTGELFF. Complete variable domain (other parts from reference TRBV9 and TRBJ2-2): DSGVTQTPKHLITATGQRVTLRCSPRSGDLSVYWYQQSLDQGLQFLIQYYNGEERAKGNILERFSAQQFPDLHSELNLSSLELGDSALYFCASGGGSLRTGELFFGEGSRLTVL.

V and J are TRBV18 and TRBJ2-3; 7 bases match TRBD1. CDR3 length: 16 amino acids. CDR1 and CDR2 from the germline V gene are KGHSH and LQKENI. Trimming took 4 bases from V and 6 from J; bases not matched to a gene: 13. The CDR3 DNA sequence: TGTGCCAGCTCACGGGACAGAGTATCCGCCGGCGATACGCAGTATTTT. This gives the protein CASSRDRVSAGDTQYF.

This rearrangement joins TRBV6-5 to TRBJ2-1; tentatively, D is TRBD2 (5 bases). The CDR3 is 15 residues long. Germline V gene data show CDR1 as MNHEY and CDR2 as SVGAGI. V was pared by 7 bases and J by 6 bases, with 19 bases between. Here the CDR3 reads CASTTMERALNEQFF. The CDR3 bases are TGTGCCAGCACTACAATGGAGAGGGCCCTCAATGAGCAGTTCTTC.

This chain links TRBV11-1 with TRBJ2-7; perhaps TRBD1 as D (5 bases). Trimming shortened V by 5 bases and J by 7 bases, and 12 bases separated the two germline ends. This CDR3 is 12 amino acids long. Germline CDR1 is SGHAT and CDR2 is FQDESV (reference sequence). CDR3: CASSPDRGEQYV. As DNA, the CDR3 is TGTGCCAGCAGCCCCGACAGAGGAGAGCAGTACGTC.

This CDR3 is CSVRDRVASNEQFF. The CDR3 DNA reads TGCAGCGTTCGGGACAGGGTGGCCTCCAATGAGCAGTTCTTC. This sequence joins TRBV29-1 and TRBJ2-1; TRBD1 matches 9 bases. The CDR3 runs 14 residues. Germline V gives CDR1 SQVTM, CDR2 ANQGSEA. V was pared by 5 bases and J by 6 bases, with 8 bases of the junction left unmatched.

The chain combines TRBV29-1 with TRBJ1-5; 7 nucleotides line up with TRBD1. This CDR3 comprises 13 residues. Germline values: CDR1 SQVTM, CDR2 ANQGSEA. V lost 8 bases to trimming and J lost 4 bases; unmatched junction nucleotides: 8. The CDR3 sequence: CSFKTGTNQPQHF. DNA for the CDR3: TGCAGCTTCAAGACAGGGACGAATCAGCCCCAGCATTTT.

The chain joins TRBV5-1 to TRBJ2-3; 9 bases match TRBD2. CDR1 is SGHRS and CDR2 is YFSETQ in the germline V gene. The CDR3 is made up of 15 amino acids. V was pared by 3 bases and J by 4 bases, with 6 bases of the junction left unmatched. The CDR3: CASSWQSSGADTQYF. Written as DNA, the CDR3 is TGCGCCAGCAGCTGGCAGTCTAGCGGGGCAGATACGCAGTATTTT.

V is TRBV7-8 and J is TRBJ2-1; 12 positions agree with TRBD2. The V segment lost 2 bases and the J segment 7 bases; nucleotides outside the gene matches: 15. The CDR3 sequence is 19 residues long. Germline V gene sequence: CDR1 SGHVS, CDR2 FQNEAQ. The CDR3 DNA reads as TGTGCCAGCAGCTTACTTTGGGGGCAGACTAGCGGGAGACTAAATGAGCAGTTCTTC. It yields the protein CASSLLWGQTSGRLNEQFF.

Turning to this clone: The sample has other DNA sequences that encode this CDR3 too. The chain is built from TRBV19 and TRBJ2-1, with D maybe TRBD1 (6 bases). Trimming stripped 3 bases from V and 7 bases from J, with 10 bases between. The CDR3 totals 13 residues. Germline assignment: CDR1 LNHDA and CDR2 SQIVND (reference sequence). Here the CDR3 reads CASSIRQGNEQFF. In DNA form, the CDR3 reads TGTGCCAGTAGTATTCGTCAGGGGAATGAGCAGTTCTTC.

This clone appeared a few times. The CDR3 loop is CASSLDPLAGVYEQYF. CDR3 sequence (DNA): TGTGCCAGCAGCCTGGATCCGCTAGCGGGAGTCTACGAGCAGTACTTC. The chain links TRBV5-4 to TRBJ2-7; TRBD2 agrees at 10 bases. Germline-derived CDR1 and CDR2 are SGHNT and YYREEE (reference sequence). With V trimmed by 4 bases and J by 3 bases, 10 bases remained unmatched. The CDR3 is 16 residues long.

This clone appeared a single time. The genes are TRBV29-1 and TRBJ1-2; 7 nucleotides match TRBD1. Per germline, CDR1 SQVTM and CDR2 ANQGSEA. This CDR3 is 13 amino acids long. The junction had 2 bases not matched to a gene; V was cut back by 4 bases and J by 0 bases. The CDR3 DNA follows: TGCAGCGTTGGGGACAGAGCTAACTATGGCTACACCTTC. Protein sequence: CSVGDRANYGYTF. The complete variable domain, with remaining parts taken from reference TRBV29-1 and TRBJ1-2, reads SAVISQKPSRDICQRGTSLTIQCQVDSQVTMMFWYRQQPGQSLTLIATANQGSEATYESGFVIDKFPISRPNLTFSTLTVSNMSPEDSSIYLCSVGDRANYGYTFGSGTRLTVV.

This chain links TRBV6-1 with TRBJ2-2; 7 nucleotides line up with TRBD2. The germline V gene has CDR1 MNHNS and CDR2 SASEGT. With V trimmed by 3 bases and J by 3 bases, 10 bases remained unmatched. The CDR3 has 17 residues. CDR3 amino acids: CASSESGRAPYTGELFF. CDR3 in DNA: TGTGCCAGCAGTGAGTCAGGGAGGGCCCCCTACACCGGGGAGCTGTTTTTT.

This clone was recorded once. The rearrangement uses TRBV3-1 (or the pseudogene TRBV3-2) and TRBJ2-7, with D hard to call. The CDR3 is made up of 13 amino acids. Germline V gene data show CDR1 as LGHDT and CDR2 as YNNKEL (reference sequence). V dropped 5 bases and J dropped 6 bases, with 14 bases sitting between them. CDR3 residues: CASSINLSGEQYV. The CDR3 bases are TGTGCCAGCAGCATAAACCTCTCGGGCGAGCAGTACGTC.

The chain joins TRBV2 to TRBJ1-2; 7 positions match TRBD1. Germline lookup yields CDR1 SNHLY and CDR2 FYNNEI. The CDR3 spans 13 residues. J gave up 0 bases and V 6 bases, and 1 base lay outside the gene matches. The CDR3 DNA follows: TGTGCCAGCAGCGGGACAGCTAACTATGGCTACACCTTC. It encodes CASSGTANYGYTF.

The genes are TRBV5-1 and TRBJ2-2; 8 nucleotides line up with TRBD2. V was clipped by 0 bases and J by 2 bases; unmatched bases: 3. The CDR3 consists of 16 residues. The germline CDR1 and CDR2 sequences are SGHRS and YFSETQ. The CDR3 region has the DNA TGCGCCAGCAGCTTGGAGGTAGCGGGAAACACCGGGGAGCTGTTTTTT. Translated: CASSLEVAGNTGELFF.

The chain is built from TRBV6-5 and TRBJ1-1; a possible D gene is TRBD1 (6 bases). This CDR3 region has 12 residues. Germline-derived CDR1 and CDR2 are MNHEY and SVGAGI. Trimming removed 8 bases from V and 8 bases from J, with 15 bases in between. CDR3 in DNA: TGTGCCAGCTCCGAGGGGGGGAGGGAAGCTTTCTTT. Translating it yields CASSEGGREAFF.